These T cell receptor beta chains were read from a single sample in a study of shared clonotypes between healthy human individuals. Measured with immunoSEQ multiplex PCR; TCRdb has only the in-frame clones, and not every one. This table has 190,000 or so clones, approximately 61% appearing once. The sequenced material came from memory CD4+ T cells sorted from blood. All receptors derive from a man aged 25 to 40 in good health. CDR3s include the opening cysteine and the closing phenylalanine or tryptophan. Fields, in order: CDR3 protein, V gene, D gene, clone size, J gene. The D gene is left open where the match is weak. Clone size is given for some rows only: seen once, a few or many times, or a class if the clone is expanded.

CDR3aa: CASSPSWADTQYF
v_gene: TRBV7-7
d_gene: NA
abundance: NA
j_gene: TRBJ2-3

CDR3aa: CASSLGQGPNNEQFF
v_gene: TRBV5-1
d_gene: TRBD1
abundance: few
j_gene: TRBJ2-1

CDR3aa: CSVEDYARGRLRGAVF
v_gene: TRBV29-1
d_gene: TRBD1
abundance: NA
j_gene: TRBJ2-2

CDR3aa: CASGTSGSPTDTQYF
v_gene: TRBV7-6
d_gene: TRBD2
abundance: few
j_gene: TRBJ2-3

CDR3aa: CASSGQSYNEQFF
v_gene: TRBV7-2
d_gene: NA
abundance: NA
j_gene: TRBJ2-1

CDR3aa: CASGARTGGGLFF
v_gene: TRBV12-5
d_gene: NA
abundance: NA
j_gene: TRBJ2-2

CDR3aa: CASSRLAGDQYEQYF
v_gene: TRBV19
d_gene: TRBD2
abundance: NA
j_gene: TRBJ2-7

CDR3aa: CASSSDWNTEAFF
v_gene: TRBV5-1
d_gene: NA
abundance: NA
j_gene: TRBJ1-1

CDR3aa: CATSRRDHSGLQETQYF
v_gene: TRBV15
d_gene: TRBD2
abundance: NA
j_gene: TRBJ2-5

CDR3aa: CASSTRRGGYEQYF
v_gene: TRBV5-6
d_gene: NA
abundance: NA
j_gene: TRBJ2-7

CDR3aa: CASSLQRVGPETQYF
v_gene: TRBV7-6
d_gene: NA
abundance: NA
j_gene: TRBJ2-5

CDR3aa: CSAKTSGRAGEQYF
v_gene: TRBV29-1
d_gene: TRBD2
abundance: NA
j_gene: TRBJ2-7

CDR3aa: CASSLPSWETQYF
v_gene: TRBV28
d_gene: NA
abundance: NA
j_gene: TRBJ2-5

CDR3aa: CASSPTAGTSGHNEQFF
v_gene: TRBV7-2
d_gene: TRBD2
abundance: NA
j_gene: TRBJ2-1

CDR3aa: CASSPLRADEQFF
v_gene: TRBV18
d_gene: NA
abundance: NA
j_gene: TRBJ2-1

CDR3aa: CASSTGTHTEAFF
v_gene: TRBV19
d_gene: NA
abundance: NA
j_gene: TRBJ1-1

CDR3aa: CASSFGLAGDGTDTQYF
v_gene: TRBV5-6
d_gene: TRBD2
abundance: few
j_gene: TRBJ2-3

CDR3aa: CASSVATGGLGANVLTF
v_gene: TRBV9
d_gene: NA
abundance: NA
j_gene: TRBJ2-6

CDR3aa: CASSFVGVNTEAFF
v_gene: TRBV11-3
d_gene: NA
abundance: NA
j_gene: TRBJ1-1

CDR3aa: CASSLGRKAEQYF
v_gene: TRBV5-1
d_gene: NA
abundance: few
j_gene: TRBJ2-7

CDR3aa: CAWNFNYEQYF
v_gene: TRBV30
d_gene: NA
abundance: NA
j_gene: TRBJ2-7

CDR3aa: CASSRGRTDGYTF
v_gene: TRBV5-6
d_gene: NA
abundance: NA
j_gene: TRBJ1-2

CDR3aa: CASSEGLAGYYEQYF
v_gene: TRBV10-1
d_gene: TRBD2
abundance: NA
j_gene: TRBJ2-7

CDR3aa: CASSLDGREDTDTQYF
v_gene: TRBV7-9
d_gene: TRBD2
abundance: NA
j_gene: TRBJ2-3

CDR3aa: CASSLLLGSGSLKGTQYF
v_gene: TRBV5-4
d_gene: TRBD2
abundance: NA
j_gene: TRBJ2-5

CDR3aa: CASSKDGYEQYF
v_gene: TRBV19
d_gene: NA
abundance: NA
j_gene: TRBJ2-7

CDR3aa: CASEGTGANYGYTF
v_gene: TRBV28
d_gene: TRBD1
abundance: once
j_gene: TRBJ1-2

CDR3aa: CASSYGGALYDGQFF
v_gene: TRBV6-5
d_gene: NA
abundance: few
j_gene: TRBJ2-1

CDR3aa: CASNRPNYGYTF
v_gene: TRBV28
d_gene: NA
abundance: NA
j_gene: TRBJ1-2

CDR3aa: CASRQERTDTQYF
v_gene: TRBV21-1
d_gene: NA
abundance: once
j_gene: TRBJ2-3

CDR3aa: CASSIRTSGMTDTQYF
v_gene: TRBV2
d_gene: TRBD2
abundance: NA
j_gene: TRBJ2-3

CDR3aa: CASSLASSGNTIYF
v_gene: TRBV5-1
d_gene: NA
abundance: few
j_gene: TRBJ1-3

CDR3aa: CASSVSSLFQETQYF
v_gene: TRBV9
d_gene: NA
abundance: NA
j_gene: TRBJ2-5

CDR3aa: CAWSVGAGGQETQYF
v_gene: TRBV30
d_gene: TRBD2
abundance: NA
j_gene: TRBJ2-5